Listed below are T cell receptor beta chains from one sample, sequenced in a study of identifying expanded T cells in peripheral blood. The data were produced by immunoSEQ multiplex PCR, yet TCRdb's version contains in-frame clones alone and is incomplete. This sample yields about 91,000 clones, of which approximately 88% are seen a single time; approximately 4% belongs to the top ten. The sample consisted of blood. These TCRs come from a person aged 18-70 years in good health. Each CDR3 is given with its conserved first and last residue. The order of the fields is V gene, CDR3 protein.

V gene: TRBV2; CDR3 protein: CATCRGSGSPLHF
V gene: TRBV5-1; CDR3 protein: CASSFETGVEAEAFF
V gene: TRBV4-1; CDR3 protein: CASSQERTSGEQETQYF
V gene: TRBV28; CDR3 protein: CASSLSPRSYEQYF
V gene: TRBV12-5; CDR3 protein: CASGLDARGRDTEAFF
V gene: TRBV28; CDR3 protein: CASSLGVGNQPQHF
V gene: TRBV30; CDR3 protein: CAWSADLAAGYTF
V gene: TRBV9; CDR3 protein: CASSVQGANTGELFF
V gene: TRBV9; CDR3 protein: CASTGNRDRVSRYNEQFF
V gene: TRBV7-2; CDR3 protein: CASSLDGQETQYF
V gene: TRBV14; CDR3 protein: CASSRELGDTQYF
V gene: TRBV9; CDR3 protein: CASSVGLGGRETQYF
V gene: TRBV9; CDR3 protein: CASSVDLNNEQFF
V gene: TRBV4-2; CDR3 protein: CASSQIAGGPSDTQYF
V gene: TRBV11-3; CDR3 protein: CASSLGGTGGEQFF
V gene: TRBV7-2; CDR3 protein: CASSLYTGAPSDTQYF